This TCR beta chain stems from a study of blood T cell repertoires in COVID-19. The table came from immunoSEQ multiplex PCR; TCRdb's copy has only in-frame clones and leaves some out. The table lists approximately 490,000 clones, roughly nine tenths of them singletons. The CDR3 sequence is 14 residues long. The V and J ends lost 5 bases and 7 bases, in that order; junction bases with no gene match: 4. CDR1 and CDR2 (germline): SGHVS, FNYEAQ. The rearrangement joins TRBV7-6 to TRBJ2-1; 11 bases line up with TRBD1. The origin of this receptor is a woman aged 55-69 years who had recovered from COVID-19. Sequenced material: PBMCs or T cells enriched from blood (not recorded which). CDR3 residues: CASSVGTGGNEQFF. The CDR3 region has the DNA TGTGCCAGCAGCGTTGGGACAGGGGGTAATGAGCAGTTCTTC.